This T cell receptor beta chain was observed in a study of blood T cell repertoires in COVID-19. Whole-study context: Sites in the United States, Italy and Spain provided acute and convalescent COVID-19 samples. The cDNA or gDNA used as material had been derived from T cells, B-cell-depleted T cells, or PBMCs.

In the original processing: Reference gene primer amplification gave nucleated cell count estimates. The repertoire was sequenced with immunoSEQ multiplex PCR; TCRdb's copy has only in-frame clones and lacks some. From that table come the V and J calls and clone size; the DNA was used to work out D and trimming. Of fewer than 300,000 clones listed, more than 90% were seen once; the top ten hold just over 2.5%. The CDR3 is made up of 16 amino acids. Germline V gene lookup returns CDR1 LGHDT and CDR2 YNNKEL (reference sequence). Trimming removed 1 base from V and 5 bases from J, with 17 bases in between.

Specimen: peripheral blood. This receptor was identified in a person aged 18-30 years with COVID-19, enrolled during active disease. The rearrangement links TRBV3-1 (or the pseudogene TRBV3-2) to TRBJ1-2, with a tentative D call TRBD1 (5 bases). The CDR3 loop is CASSQGNSREVYGYTF. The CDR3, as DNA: TGTGCCAGCAGCCAAGGCAATAGCAGGGAGGTTTATGGCTACACCTTC.